This is a list of T cell receptor beta chains from one sample in a study of spatial heterogeneity in lung cancer. TCRdb recomputed calls from the 5' RACE reads with MiXCR, one row per CDR3 protein. Of some 10,000 distinct CDR3 sequences listed, about an eighth were seen once; the top ten hold approximately 38%. Source: lung tumor tissue, taken at surgery. These TCRs come from a male donor with early-stage non-small cell lung cancer. The conserved cysteine and the conserved F or W are not part of the CDR3 here. The order of the fields is J gene, D gene, V gene, CDR3 protein. D genes are given only for firm matches.

j_gene: TRBJ1-4
d_gene: .
v_gene: TRBV6-5
CDR3aa: ASSFRGVREKLF

j_gene: TRBJ2-1
d_gene: TRBD2
v_gene: TRBV7-2
CDR3aa: ASSLLPSGESYNEQF

j_gene: TRBJ2-4
d_gene: TRBD1
v_gene: TRBV18
CDR3aa: ASSVRDRGNIQY

j_gene: TRBJ2-5
d_gene: .
v_gene: TRBV28
CDR3aa: ASSFRGPQGETQY

j_gene: TRBJ2-7
d_gene: TRBD2
v_gene: TRBV13
CDR3aa: ASSSGLAGAYEQY

j_gene: TRBJ1-2
d_gene: .
v_gene: TRBV20-1
CDR3aa: SAREGQVFSYGYT

j_gene: TRBJ1-1
d_gene: TRBD1
v_gene: TRBV11-3
CDR3aa: ASSFRDRGTEAF

j_gene: TRBJ2-2
d_gene: .
v_gene: TRBV28
CDR3aa: ASSGRTGELF

j_gene: TRBJ1-4
d_gene: TRBD1
v_gene: TRBV29-1
CDR3aa: SATGTGNEKLF

j_gene: TRBJ2-3
d_gene: .
v_gene: TRBV7-2
CDR3aa: ASSPARALTDTQY

j_gene: TRBJ1-3
d_gene: TRBD1
v_gene: TRBV4-3
CDR3aa: ASSQRVGGPISGNTIY